Listed below are T cell receptor beta chains from one sample, sequenced in a study of memory B cells and T cells in multiple sclerosis. Here immunoSEQ multiplex PCR was the method, and the copy in TCRdb shows in-frame clones only, minus some. Here the sample spans more than 12,000 clones, roughly three quarters being singletons. Sequences were obtained from memory (CD45RO+) CD4+ T cells from blood. The origin of the receptors is a human donor with multiple sclerosis. Both conserved end residues are part of each CDR3. Each record gives: D gene, J gene, clone size, V gene, CDR3 DNA, CDR3 protein. D genes are given only for firm matches. Some rows have no size entry. The others give once, few or many, or a class for an expanded clone.

>TRBD1|TRBJ1-5|.|TRBV2
TGTGCCCAGGCCAGGGGGAGCAATCAGCCCCAGCATTTT
CAQARGSNQPQHF
>TRBD1|TRBJ2-3|.|TRBV7-8
TGTGCCAGCAGCTCGACAGGGGCCATCACAGATACGCAGTATTTT
CASSSTGAITDTQYF
>.|TRBJ1-6|.|TRBV6-5
TGTGCCAGCAGTTACGCGGAGGTTAATTCACCCCTCCACTTT
CASSYAEVNSPLHF
>.|TRBJ2-7|.|TRBV2
TGTGCCAGCAGTGAAGGCGGGTCAACCTACGAGCAGTACTTC
CASSEGGSTYEQYF
>TRBD2|TRBJ2-1|.|TRBV5-1
TGCGCCAGCAGAGAACTAGCGGGGGGCACCTACAATGAGCAGTTCTTC
CASRELAGGTYNEQFF
>TRBD1|TRBJ1-6|.|TRBV6-6
TGTGCCAGCAGGACAGGGCAATCACCCCTCCACTTT
CASRTGQSPLHF
>TRBD1|TRBJ2-5|.|TRBV5-6
TGTGCCAGCAGCCGAGGACAGGGGGAGACCCAGTACTTC
CASSRGQGETQYF
>.|TRBJ1-6|.|TRBV6-1
TGTGCCAGCAGCTCATCAGAAAAAACACCCCTCCACTTT
CASSSSEKTPLHF
>.|TRBJ2-1|once|TRBV5-4
TGTGCCAGCAGCTTGGCGAGGGATGAGCAGTTCTTC
CASSLARDEQFF
>.|TRBJ2-2|.|TRBV5-1
TGCGCCAGCAGCTGGACAGCGAACACCGGGGAGCTGTTTTTT
CASSWTANTGELFF
>.|TRBJ1-1|.|TRBV28
TGTGCCAGCAGTTCCCCCGAAGGGAGTGGAGTCTCTGAAGCTTTCTTT
CASSSPEGSGVSEAFF
>TRBD2|TRBJ2-5|.|TRBV9
TGTGCCAGCAGCGTTGGTGAGGCTAGCGGGCAAGAGACCCAGTACTTC
CASSVGEASGQETQYF
>.|TRBJ2-2|.|TRBV10-3
TGTGCCATCAGTGAACGGGGGACGAACACCGGGGAGCTGTTTTTT
CAISERGTNTGELFF
>.|TRBJ2-7|few|TRBV6-1
TGTGCCAGCAGTACAGGGGGGGTATACGAGCAGTACTTC
CASSTGGVYEQYF
>.|TRBJ1-2|.|TRBV19
TGTGCCAGTAGTATAACTAGGACCGCTAACTATGGCTACACCTTC
CASSITRTANYGYTF
>.|TRBJ1-1|once|TRBV5-1
TGCGCCAGCAGCTTGGCCTTGGGGAGTATGAACACTGAAGCTTTCTTT
CASSLALGSMNTEAFF
>TRBD1|TRBJ1-5|once|TRBV10-2
TGCGCCAGCCGAACAGGGGTCAATCAGCCCCAGCATTTT
CASRTGVNQPQHF
>.|TRBJ2-1|.|TRBV11-3
TGTGCCAGCAGCTTAAATCAGGGAAATGAGCAGTTCTTC
CASSLNQGNEQFF
>.|TRBJ2-7|.|TRBV10-2
TGCGCCAGCAGCCGGGACTCGATTGCCTACGAGCAGTACTTC
CASSRDSIAYEQYF
>TRBD2|TRBJ2-2|few|TRBV19
TGTGCCAGTAGTTGGCTAGCGGGACCCTCGAACACCGGGGAGCTGTTTTTT
CASSWLAGPSNTGELFF
>.|TRBJ2-3|once|TRBV6-1
TGTGCCACCCGTGATGAGGTAATCACAGATACGCAGTATTTT
CATRDEVITDTQYF
>.|TRBJ1-3|.|TRBV6-6
TGTGCCAGCACCAGCTACAGTCCCGGAAACACCATATATTTT
CASTSYSPGNTIYF
>.|TRBJ1-1|.|TRBV15
TGTGCCACCAGCAGAGGAGGGGCAGGGGACACTGAAGCTTTCTTT
CATSRGGAGDTEAFF
>.|TRBJ1-1|.|TRBV5-1
TGCGCCAGCAGCTTGGAGAGGGTAGCAGGGAACACTGAAGCTTTCTTT
CASSLERVAGNTEAFF
>.|TRBJ1-1|.|TRBV20-1
TGCAGTGCTCGTCCGAGGGGGGAAGCTTTCTTT
CSARPRGEAFF
>.|TRBJ2-3|.|TRBV13
TGTGCCAGCAGCGCCGGGACTCTCACAGATACGCAGTATTTT
CASSAGTLTDTQYF
>.|TRBJ1-1|.|TRBV6-6
TGTGCCAGCAGAAACGGAGAACCGAACACTGAAGCTTTCTTT
CASRNGEPNTEAFF
>TRBD1|TRBJ1-3|.|TRBV9
TGTGCCAGCAGCGTCGGGACAGGGAGAGACACCATATATTTT
CASSVGTGRDTIYF
>TRBD2|TRBJ2-7|.|TRBV29-1
TGCAGCGTTGTGGGGGAGGGCCAACGGGGCGAGCAGTACTTC
CSVVGEGQRGEQYF
>TRBD1|TRBJ2-7|.|TRBV10-3
TGTGCCATCAGTGCCGGGGGGACAGGGACCCCCTACGAGCAGTACTTC
CAISAGGTGTPYEQYF
>.|TRBJ1-2|.|TRBV6-5
TGTGCCAGCAGGGTTCTGGGCGCGAATGGCTACACCTTC
CASRVLGANGYTF
>TRBD2|TRBJ2-5|.|TRBV7-9
TGTGCCAGCAGCTTCCCGGGAGGGCGGGACGGGGAGACCCAGTACTTC
CASSFPGGRDGETQYF
>.|TRBJ2-7|.|TRBV5-1
TGCGCCAGCAGCTTGACACAGGGAGTCCACGAGCAGTACTTC
CASSLTQGVHEQYF
>TRBD1|TRBJ1-1|.|TRBV5-1
TGCGCCAGCAGCGACAGACAGGGGGTGGAGAGGACTGAAGCTTTCTTT
CASSDRQGVERTEAFF
>TRBD1|TRBJ1-4|.|TRBV5-1
TGCGCCAGCAGCTTGAGGACAGGGGGAACTAATGAAAAACTGTTTTTT
CASSLRTGGTNEKLFF
>.|TRBJ1-4|.|TRBV6-6
TGTGCCAGCATGGGCCGCGCTCTTAATGAAAAACTGTTTTTT
CASMGRALNEKLFF
>TRBD2|TRBJ2-7|few|TRBV30
TGTGCCTGGATCGGACTAGCGGGAGGAACCTACGAGCAGTACTTC
CAWIGLAGGTYEQYF
>TRBD2|TRBJ2-1|.|TRBV19
TGTGCCAGTTCCACTAGCGGGAGGAACAATGAGCAGTTCTTC
CASSTSGRNNEQFF
>.|TRBJ2-3|.|TRBV5-1
TGCGCCAGCAGCTTGGCCGCAGACACAGATACGCAGTATTTT
CASSLAADTDTQYF
>.|TRBJ1-6|.|TRBV28
TGTGCCAGCAGCTTGGACGGGAGCTATAATTCACCCCTCCACTTT
CASSLDGSYNSPLHF
>.|TRBJ1-6|.|TRBV10-1
TGCGCCAGCAGTGGGGCCGCAGAAAGGCAGAGCAATTCACCCCTCCACTTT
CASSGAAERQSNSPLHF
>TRBD1|TRBJ1-2|once|TRBV15
TGTGCCACCAGCCGAGGGACAGGGACGGGATATGGCTACACCTTC
CATSRGTGTGYGYTF
>.|TRBJ2-6|.|TRBV11-2
TGTGCCAGCAGCTTAGGAGTCTCTGGGGCCAACGTCCTGACTTTC
CASSLGVSGANVLTF
>.|TRBJ1-5|.|TRBV6-1
TGTGCCAGCAGGGGAGGCAATCAGCCCCAGCATTTT
CASRGGNQPQHF
>.|TRBJ1-5|few|TRBV19
TGTGCCAGTAGTATAGAGGGGGCGTGGGGCAATCAGCCCCAGCATTTT
CASSIEGAWGNQPQHF
>TRBD2|TRBJ2-6|.|TRBV9
TGTGCCAGCAGCGTGTCAACTAGCGGGAGTTCTGGGGCCAACGTCCTGACTTTC
CASSVSTSGSSGANVLTF
>TRBD1|TRBJ1-1|.|TRBV7-9
TGTGCCAGCAGCCGGACAGGGATGAACACTGAAGCTTTCTTT
CASSRTGMNTEAFF
>.|TRBJ1-6|.|TRBV7-9
TGTGCCAGCAGCCCCGGGGATAGCATATATAATTCACCCCTCCACTTT
CASSPGDSIYNSPLHF
>TRBD1|TRBJ1-4|.|TRBV2
TGTGCCAGCACCCGGGACAGCCTTAATGAAAAACTGTTTTTT
CASTRDSLNEKLFF
>TRBD2|TRBJ2-4|.|TRBV15
TGTGCCACCAGCAGAGCGAGACTAGCGGGGCCTCTAGCCAAAAACATTCAGTACTTC
CATSRARLAGPLAKNIQYF
>.|TRBJ2-7|.|TRBV25-1
TGTGCCAGCAGTGATTCTGCAGGAACCTACGAGCAGTACTTC
CASSDSAGTYEQYF
>.|TRBJ1-1|.|TRBV7-9
TGTGCCAGCAGCCCCGACAGACCTAACACTGAAGCTTTCTTT
CASSPDRPNTEAFF
>.|TRBJ1-2|.|TRBV6-5
TGTGCCACCGCCGTAGCGGGAGCCAACTATGGCTACACCTTC
CATAVAGANYGYTF
>.|TRBJ1-2|.|TRBV15
TGTGCCACCAGCAGAGAAGCCCAGGGACTCTATGGCTACACCTTC
CATSREAQGLYGYTF